The clone carrying this TCR beta chain was counted a few times. Its specificity is not known. There were only healthy Caucasians among the donors. The germline CDR1 and CDR2 sequences are SGHAT and FQDESV (reference sequence). Trimming stripped 1 base from V and 2 bases from J, with 27 bases between. The CDR3 totals 21 residues. This record belongs to a study of identical twins. A universal primer site came from template switching; cDNA carried unique molecular identifiers. Via MiXCR, TCRdb re-called the 5' RACE reads, giving one row per CDR3 protein. The table records approximately 300,000 distinct CDR3 sequences, 9.5% of them present only once. Points from the study as a whole: Fewer insertions marked abundant cord blood beta clonotypes; young adult naive trended weakly, memory not at all. Out-of-frame TCR alpha sharing in monozygotic twins exceeded recombination model predictions.

The same specimen was also included in a second study, on yellow fever vaccine responses in identical twins.

This TCR was sampled from a woman younger than 35 in good health. The sequenced material came from CD8+ T cells sorted from blood. The rearrangement uses TRBV11-1 and TRBJ1-3, with D hard to call. This chain's CDR3 is CASSLVSPFNLGEDTGNTIYF. The CDR3, as DNA: TGTGCCAGCAGCTTAGTGTCTCCGTTTAACTTGGGAGAAGATACTGGAAACACCATATATTTT.